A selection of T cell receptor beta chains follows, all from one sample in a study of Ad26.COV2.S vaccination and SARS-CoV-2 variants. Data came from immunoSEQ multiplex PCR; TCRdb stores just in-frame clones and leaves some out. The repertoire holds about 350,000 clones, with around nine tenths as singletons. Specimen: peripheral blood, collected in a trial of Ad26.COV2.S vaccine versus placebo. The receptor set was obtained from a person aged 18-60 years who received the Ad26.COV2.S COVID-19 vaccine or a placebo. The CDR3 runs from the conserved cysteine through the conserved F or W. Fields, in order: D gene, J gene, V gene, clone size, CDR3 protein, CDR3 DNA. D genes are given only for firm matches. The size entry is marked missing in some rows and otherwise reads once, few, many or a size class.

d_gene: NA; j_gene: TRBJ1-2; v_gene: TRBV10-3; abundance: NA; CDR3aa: CAISEKMQDGYTF; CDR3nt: TGTGCCATCAGTGAAAAAATGCAGGATGGCTACACCTTC
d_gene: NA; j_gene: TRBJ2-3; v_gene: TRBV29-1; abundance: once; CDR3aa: CSVLGHRTDTQYF; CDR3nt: TGCAGCGTTTTGGGACACCGCACAGATACGCAGTATTTT
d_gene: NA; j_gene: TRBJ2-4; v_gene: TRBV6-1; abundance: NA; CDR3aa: CASSDRGRQNIQYF; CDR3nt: TGTGCCAGCAGTGACCGTGGTCGCCAAAACATTCAGTACTTC
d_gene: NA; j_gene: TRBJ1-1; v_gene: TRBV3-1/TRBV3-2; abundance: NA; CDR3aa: CASSSIEDTEAFF; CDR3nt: TGTGCCAGCAGTTCCATTGAGGACACTGAAGCTTTCTTT
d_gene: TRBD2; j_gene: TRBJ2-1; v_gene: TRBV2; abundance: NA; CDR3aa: CASSDGLAGVDEQFF; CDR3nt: TGTGCCAGCAGTGACGGTCTAGCGGGAGTCGATGAGCAGTTCTTC
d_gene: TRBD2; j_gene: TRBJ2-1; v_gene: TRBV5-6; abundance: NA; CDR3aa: CASSLLSGGNNEQFF; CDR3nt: TGTGCCAGCAGCTTACTTAGCGGGGGAAACAATGAGCAGTTCTTC
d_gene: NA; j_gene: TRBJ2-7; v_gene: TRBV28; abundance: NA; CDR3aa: CASSLQGWGEQYF; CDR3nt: TGTGCCAGCAGTTTGCAGGGGTGGGGGGAGCAGTACTTC
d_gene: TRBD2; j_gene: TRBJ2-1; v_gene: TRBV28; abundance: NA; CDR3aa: CASSLSLAGEENKFF; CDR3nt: TGTGCCAGCAGTTTATCGCTAGCGGGAGAGGAAAACAAGTTCTTC
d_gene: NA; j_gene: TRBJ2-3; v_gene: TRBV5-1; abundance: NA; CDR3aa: CASSFIPTDTQYF; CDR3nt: TGCGCCAGCAGCTTCATCCCCACAGATACGCAGTATTTT
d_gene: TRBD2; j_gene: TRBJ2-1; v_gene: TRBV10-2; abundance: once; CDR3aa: CASRPTSGRYNEQFF; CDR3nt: TGCGCCAGCAGGCCGACTAGCGGGAGATACAATGAGCAGTTCTTC
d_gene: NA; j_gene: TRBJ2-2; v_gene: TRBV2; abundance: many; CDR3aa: CASCTQLVTGELFF; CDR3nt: TGTGCCAGCTGTACCCAACTTGTCACCGGGGAGCTGTTTTTT